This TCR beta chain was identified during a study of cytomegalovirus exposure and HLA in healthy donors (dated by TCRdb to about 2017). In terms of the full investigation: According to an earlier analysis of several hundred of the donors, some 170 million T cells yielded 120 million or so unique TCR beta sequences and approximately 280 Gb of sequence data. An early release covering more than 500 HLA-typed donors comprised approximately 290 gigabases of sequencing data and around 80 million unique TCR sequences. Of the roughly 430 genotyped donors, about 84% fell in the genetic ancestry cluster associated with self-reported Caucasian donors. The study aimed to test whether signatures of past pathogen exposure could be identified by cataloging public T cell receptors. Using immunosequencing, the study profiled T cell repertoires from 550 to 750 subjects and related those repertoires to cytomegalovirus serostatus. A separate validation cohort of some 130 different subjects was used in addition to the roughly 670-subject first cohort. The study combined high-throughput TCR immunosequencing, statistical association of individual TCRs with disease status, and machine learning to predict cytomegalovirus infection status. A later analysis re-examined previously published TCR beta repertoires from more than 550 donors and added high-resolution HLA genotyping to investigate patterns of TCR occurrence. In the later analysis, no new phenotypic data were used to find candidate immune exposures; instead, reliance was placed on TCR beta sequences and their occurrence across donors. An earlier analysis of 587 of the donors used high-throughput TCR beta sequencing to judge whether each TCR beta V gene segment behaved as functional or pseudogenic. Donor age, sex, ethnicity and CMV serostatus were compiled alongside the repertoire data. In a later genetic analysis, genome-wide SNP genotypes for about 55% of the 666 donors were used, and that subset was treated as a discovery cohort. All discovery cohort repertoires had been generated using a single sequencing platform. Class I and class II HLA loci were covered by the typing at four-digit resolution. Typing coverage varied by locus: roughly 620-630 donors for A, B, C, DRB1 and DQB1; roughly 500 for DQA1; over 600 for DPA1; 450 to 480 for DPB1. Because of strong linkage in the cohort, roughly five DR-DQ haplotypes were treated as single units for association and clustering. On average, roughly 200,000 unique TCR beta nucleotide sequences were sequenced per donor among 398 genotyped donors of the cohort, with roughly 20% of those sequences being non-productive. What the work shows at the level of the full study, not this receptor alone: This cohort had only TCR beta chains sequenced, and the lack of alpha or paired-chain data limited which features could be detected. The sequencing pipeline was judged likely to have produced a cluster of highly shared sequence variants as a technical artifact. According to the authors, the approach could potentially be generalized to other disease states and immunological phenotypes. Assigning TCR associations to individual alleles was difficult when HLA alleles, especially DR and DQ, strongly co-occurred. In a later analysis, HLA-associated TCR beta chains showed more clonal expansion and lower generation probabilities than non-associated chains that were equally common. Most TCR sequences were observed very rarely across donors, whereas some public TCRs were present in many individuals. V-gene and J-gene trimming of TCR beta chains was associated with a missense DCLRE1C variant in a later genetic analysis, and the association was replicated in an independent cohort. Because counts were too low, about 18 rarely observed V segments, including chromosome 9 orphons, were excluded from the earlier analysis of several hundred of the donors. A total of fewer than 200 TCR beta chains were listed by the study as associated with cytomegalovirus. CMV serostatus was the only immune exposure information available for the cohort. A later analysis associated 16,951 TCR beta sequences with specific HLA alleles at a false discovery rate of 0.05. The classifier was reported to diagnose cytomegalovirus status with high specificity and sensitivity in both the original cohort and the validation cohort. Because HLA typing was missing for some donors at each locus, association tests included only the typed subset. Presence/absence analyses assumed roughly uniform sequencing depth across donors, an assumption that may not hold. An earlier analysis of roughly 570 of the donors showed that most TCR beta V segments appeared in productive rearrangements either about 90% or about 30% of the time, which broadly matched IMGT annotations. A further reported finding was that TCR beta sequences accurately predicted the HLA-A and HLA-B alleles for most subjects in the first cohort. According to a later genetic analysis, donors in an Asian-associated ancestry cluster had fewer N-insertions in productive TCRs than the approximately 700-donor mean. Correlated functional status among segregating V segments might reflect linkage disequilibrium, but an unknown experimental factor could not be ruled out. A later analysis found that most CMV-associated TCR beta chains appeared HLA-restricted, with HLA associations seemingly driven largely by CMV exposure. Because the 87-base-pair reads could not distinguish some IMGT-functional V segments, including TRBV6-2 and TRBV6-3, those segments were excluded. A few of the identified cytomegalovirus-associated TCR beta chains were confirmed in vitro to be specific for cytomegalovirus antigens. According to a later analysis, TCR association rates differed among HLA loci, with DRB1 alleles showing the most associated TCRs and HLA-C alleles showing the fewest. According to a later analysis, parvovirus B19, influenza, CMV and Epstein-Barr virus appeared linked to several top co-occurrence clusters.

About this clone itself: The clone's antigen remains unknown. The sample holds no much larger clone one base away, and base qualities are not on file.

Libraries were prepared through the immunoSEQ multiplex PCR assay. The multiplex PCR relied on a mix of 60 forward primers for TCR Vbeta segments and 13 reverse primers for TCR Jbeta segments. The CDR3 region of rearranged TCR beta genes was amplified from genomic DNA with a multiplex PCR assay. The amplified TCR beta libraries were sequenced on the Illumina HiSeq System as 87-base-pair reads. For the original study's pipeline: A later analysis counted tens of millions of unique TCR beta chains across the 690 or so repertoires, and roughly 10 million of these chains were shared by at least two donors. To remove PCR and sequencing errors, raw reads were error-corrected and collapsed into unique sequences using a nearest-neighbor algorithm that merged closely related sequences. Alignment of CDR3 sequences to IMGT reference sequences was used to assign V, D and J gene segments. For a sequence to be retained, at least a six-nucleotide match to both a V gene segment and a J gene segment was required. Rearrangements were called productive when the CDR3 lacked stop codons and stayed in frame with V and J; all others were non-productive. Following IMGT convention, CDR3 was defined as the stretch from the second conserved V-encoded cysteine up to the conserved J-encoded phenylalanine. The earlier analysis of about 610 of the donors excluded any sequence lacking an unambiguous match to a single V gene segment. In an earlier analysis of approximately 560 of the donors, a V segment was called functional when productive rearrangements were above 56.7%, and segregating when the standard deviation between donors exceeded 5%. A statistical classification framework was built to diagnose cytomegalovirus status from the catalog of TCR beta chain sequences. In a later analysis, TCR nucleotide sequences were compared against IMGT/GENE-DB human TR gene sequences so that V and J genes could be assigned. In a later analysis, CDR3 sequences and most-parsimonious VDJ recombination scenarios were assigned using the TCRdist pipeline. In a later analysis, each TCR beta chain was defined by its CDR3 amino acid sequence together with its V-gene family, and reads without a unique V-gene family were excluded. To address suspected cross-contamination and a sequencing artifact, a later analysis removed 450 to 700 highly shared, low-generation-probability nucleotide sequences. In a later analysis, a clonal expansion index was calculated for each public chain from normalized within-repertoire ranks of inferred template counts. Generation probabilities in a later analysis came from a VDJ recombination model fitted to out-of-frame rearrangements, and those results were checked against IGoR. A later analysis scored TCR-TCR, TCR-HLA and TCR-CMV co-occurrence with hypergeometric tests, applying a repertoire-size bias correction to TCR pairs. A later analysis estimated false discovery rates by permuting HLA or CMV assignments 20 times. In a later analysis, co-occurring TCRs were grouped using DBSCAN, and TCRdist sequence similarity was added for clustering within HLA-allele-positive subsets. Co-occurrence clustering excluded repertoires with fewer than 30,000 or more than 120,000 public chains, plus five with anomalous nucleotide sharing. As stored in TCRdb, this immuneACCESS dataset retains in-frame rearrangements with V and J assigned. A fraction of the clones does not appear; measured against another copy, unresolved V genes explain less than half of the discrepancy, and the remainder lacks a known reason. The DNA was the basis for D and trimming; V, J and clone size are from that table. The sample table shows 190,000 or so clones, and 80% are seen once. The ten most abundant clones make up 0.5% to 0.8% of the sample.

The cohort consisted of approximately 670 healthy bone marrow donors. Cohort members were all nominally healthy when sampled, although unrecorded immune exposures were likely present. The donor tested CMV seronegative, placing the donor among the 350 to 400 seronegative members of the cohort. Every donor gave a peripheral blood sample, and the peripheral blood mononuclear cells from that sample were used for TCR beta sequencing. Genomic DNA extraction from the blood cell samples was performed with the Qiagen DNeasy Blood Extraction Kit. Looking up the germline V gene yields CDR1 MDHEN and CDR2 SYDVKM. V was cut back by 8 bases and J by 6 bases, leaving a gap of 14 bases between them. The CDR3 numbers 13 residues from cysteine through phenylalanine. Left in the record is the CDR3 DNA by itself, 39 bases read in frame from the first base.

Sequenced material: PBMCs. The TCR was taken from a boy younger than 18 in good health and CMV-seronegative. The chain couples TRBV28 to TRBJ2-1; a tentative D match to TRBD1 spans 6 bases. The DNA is TGTGCCAGCGAGGGGGATGGGTCCAATGAGCAGTTCTTC. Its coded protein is CASEGDGSNEQFF.